This T cell receptor (beta chain) was sequenced in a study of response to subunit inactivated influenza vaccine. Overall study findings and caveats: A suggestion made by the authors is that each seasonal influenza vaccination recruits few new T cells.

This CDR3 has 12 residues. Germline-derived CDR1 and CDR2 are DFQATT and SNEGSKA (reference sequence). J was trimmed by 2 bases and V by 4 bases; bases with no gene match: 0. This clonotype was counted a few times. The target antigen is unknown. One entry per CDR3 protein, called by TCRdb with MiXCR from the RT-PCR reads. The sample lists about 570,000 distinct CDR3 sequences, 10% to 15% seen once, with about 9.4% in the top ten. The chain recombines TRBV20-1 with TRBJ2-5; 8 nucleotides align to TRBD2. Here the sequenced sample was PBMCs from blood, taken on the day of vaccination. The receptor comes from a man over 45 who received an inactivated influenza vaccine. CDR3 bases: TGCAGTGCTAAGCGGGGGCAAGAGACCCAGTACTTC. Translating gives CSAKRGQETQYF.